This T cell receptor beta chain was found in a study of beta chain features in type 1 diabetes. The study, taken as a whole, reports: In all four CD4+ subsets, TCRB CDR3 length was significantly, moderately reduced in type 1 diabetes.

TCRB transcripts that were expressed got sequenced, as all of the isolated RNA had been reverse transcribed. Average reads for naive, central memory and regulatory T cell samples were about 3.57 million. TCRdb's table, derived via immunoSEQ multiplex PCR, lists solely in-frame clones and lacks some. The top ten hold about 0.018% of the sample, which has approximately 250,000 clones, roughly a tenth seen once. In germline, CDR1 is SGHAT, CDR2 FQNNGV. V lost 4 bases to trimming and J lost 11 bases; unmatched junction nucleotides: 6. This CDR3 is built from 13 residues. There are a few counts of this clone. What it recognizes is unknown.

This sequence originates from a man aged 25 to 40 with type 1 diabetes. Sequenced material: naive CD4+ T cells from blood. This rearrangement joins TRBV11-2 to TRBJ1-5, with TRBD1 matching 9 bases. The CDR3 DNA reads TGTGCCAGCAGCTCCCTCCGGGACAGGGCCCAGCATTTT. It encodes CASSSLRDRAQHF. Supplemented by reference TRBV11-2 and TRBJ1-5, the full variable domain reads EAGVAQSPRYKIIEKRQSVAFWCNPISGHATLYWYQQILGQGPKLLIQFQNNGVVDDSQLPKDRFSAERLKGVDSTLKIQPAKLEDSAVYLCASSSLRDRAQHFGDGTRLSIL.